The text below deals with one T cell receptor beta chain. Its antigen is as yet unknown. The V and J ends lost 5 bases and 8 bases, in that order; junction bases with no gene match: 14. The CDR3 extends over 16 amino acids. Germline CDR1 reads SGHTA; CDR2 reads FQGTGA. cDNA libraries for TCR alpha and TCR beta, carrying sample barcodes and UMIs, came from 5'RACE with constant-segment primers. TCRdb ran MiXCR on the 5' RACE reads and lists one entry per CDR3 protein. The table has 110,000 to 150,000 distinct CDR3 sequences, 25% seen once. The sample originates from a study of T-cell memory formation after mild COVID-19. Study findings and constraints: Mainly CM and EM harbored the contracting CD4+ clones; mainly EMRA harbored the CD8+ ones. Within pre-infection memory, some responding clones were found, suggesting cross-reactive memory joined.

This TCR was sampled from an adult woman who had mild COVID-19 (a few samples of this study predate the infection). Cell type and time point are not known. The sequenced material came from PBMCs or a T cell subset sorted from them (not recorded which). The chain combines TRBV7-3 with TRBJ1-5; TRBD1 matches at 8 bases. The CDR3 DNA reads as TGTGCCAGCAGCCTCCATCCGACAGGGGAGTATGAGCCCCAGCATTTT. Translating gives CASSLHPTGEYEPQHF.